These 25 T cell receptor beta chains originate from one sample sequenced in a study of T cell repertoires in cytomegalovirus infection. TCRdb recomputed calls from the reads with MiXCR, one row per CDR3 protein. The sample lists approximately 76,000 distinct CDR3 sequences; 24% were seen once. These receptors have no known antigen. The sequencing used CD8+ T cells from cultured PBMCs, collected from culture after CMV antigen stimulation. Receptors originate from a human donor in good health (CMV status not recorded). Some clones in this sample may be carry-over from other donors' samples.

This clonotype was observed a few times. The chain couples TRBV28 to TRBJ2-7; 13 bases are a match to TRBD2. Germline V lookup: CDR1 MDHEN, CDR2 SYDVKM. The CDR3 totals 18 residues. V shed 4 bases, J shed 6 bases, and the junction held 15 bases outside the gene matches. The CDR3 here is CASSSPGLAGPRVGEQYF. CDR3 nucleotide sequence: TGTGCCAGCAGTTCCCCGGGACTAGCGGGGCCCAGGGTCGGCGAGCAGTACTTC. The full variable domain, rest sourced from reference TRBV28 and TRBJ2-7, is DVKVTQSSRYLVKRTGEKVFLECVQDMDHENMFWYRQDPGLGLRLIYFSYDVKMKEKGDIPEGYSVSREKKERFSLILESASTNQTSMYLCASSSPGLAGPRVGEQYFGPGTRLTVT.

This chain connects TRBV7-9 to TRBJ1-1, with D unclear. The CDR3 runs to 15 residues. Trimming left V 1 base short and J 0 bases short, with 9 bases between. Germline V gene lookup returns CDR1 SEHNR and CDR2 FQNEAQ (reference sequence). CDR3 sequence reads: CASSLDWAMNTEAFF. The DNA for the CDR3 is TGTGCCAGCAGCTTAGATTGGGCTATGAACACTGAAGCTTTCTTT. The entire variable domain, with the rest obtained from reference TRBV7-9 and TRBJ1-1, is as follows: DTGVSQNPRHKITKRGQNVTFRCDPISEHNRLYWYRQTLGQGPEFLTYFQNEAQLEKSRLLSDRFSAERPKGSFSTLEIQRTEQGDSAMYLCASSLDWAMNTEAFFGQGTRLTVV.

This chain links TRBV7-9 with TRBJ2-3, with 10 positions matching TRBD2. The J segment lost 4 bases and the V segment lost 5 bases, leaving 6 bases of the junction unmatched. Germline assignment: CDR1 SEHNR and CDR2 FQNEAQ (reference sequence). This CDR3 is built from 15 residues. In nucleotides, the CDR3 is TGTGCCAGCAGCCCGCAGCGGGGGGGGTCAGATACGCAGTATTTT. Its protein is CASSPQRGGSDTQYF.

The genes are TRBV9 and TRBJ1-2; D is ambiguous. CDR3 length equals 16 residues. Between the trimmed V and J ends, which lost 4 bases and 2 bases, there was a span of 18 bases. The germline gives CDR1 SGDLS, CDR2 YYNGEE. The CDR3 coding sequence is TGTGCCAGCAGCCTTCGATCAGAGAGCGGGAACTATGGCTACACCTTC. Residues: CASSLRSESGNYGYTF.

Only a few counts were recorded for this clonotype. J is TRBJ1-1 and V is TRBV4-3, with a tentative D call TRBD1 (6 bases). CDR1 and CDR2 from the germline V gene are LGHNA and YSLEER. The CDR3 consists of 14 residues. Trimming took 4 bases from V and 3 from J, leaving 12 bases between them. The CDR3 is CASSRTDSHTEAFF. The CDR3 DNA sequence: TGCGCCAGCAGCCGCACGGACAGCCACACTGAAGCTTTCTTT.

The rearrangement links TRBV4-3 to TRBJ1-1; possibly TRBD1 for D (5 bases). From germline, CDR1 is LGHNA and CDR2 YSLEER. There are 15 residues in the CDR3. The V and J ends lost 0 bases and 5 bases respectively, with 13 bases between them. This CDR3 is CASSQDRARVTEAFF. For the CDR3, the DNA is TGCGCCAGCAGCCAAGATAGGGCCAGGGTGACTGAAGCTTTCTTT.

This sequence joins TRBV19 and TRBJ1-2; 11 bases map to TRBD1. J was trimmed by 5 bases and V by 4 bases; bases with no gene match: 9. The CDR3 is 16 amino acids. CDR1 is LNHDA, CDR2 SQIVND, per germline (reference sequence). The CDR3 reads CASSTPGQGESYGYTF. The CDR3 region has the DNA TGTGCCAGTAGTACCCCGGGACAGGGGGAATCTTATGGCTACACCTTC.

This chain connects TRBV20-1 to TRBJ2-7; weak D call: TRBD2 (6 bases). Germline V gene sequence: CDR1 DFQATT, CDR2 SNEGSKA (reference sequence). The CDR3 sequence is 14 residues long. The V gene lost 1 base and the J gene lost 6 bases, with 16 bases spanning the gap. The CDR3 nucleotides are TGCAGTGCTAGAGGTGGCAGTGGGGGACTCGAGCAGTACTTC. Protein sequence: CSARGGSGGLEQYF.

This clonotype was counted ten times or more. V is TRBV6-6 and J is TRBJ2-3, with 7 positions matching TRBD2. The CDR3 has 14 residues. V lost 4 bases, J lost 0 bases, and 1 base stayed unmatched. Germline loops: CDR1 MNHNY, CDR2 SVGAGI (reference sequence). CDR3 bases: TGTGCCAGCAGTTGGGGGGGTAGCACAGATACGCAGTATTTT. It translates to CASSWGGSTDTQYF.

The chain's CDR3 is CASRRGTVMNTGELFF. CDR3 bases: TGTGCCAGCAGACGAGGGACAGTCATGAACACCGGGGAGCTGTTTTTT. The chain joins TRBV6-2 or TRBV6-3 to TRBJ2-2, with 7 bases fitting TRBD1. The CDR3 covers 16 residues. CDR1 and CDR2 (germline): MNHEY, SVGEGT. V shed 6 bases, J shed 1 base, and the junction held 8 bases outside the gene matches.

This rearrangement joins TRBV27 to TRBJ2-1, with D perhaps TRBD1 (6 bases). CDR1 and CDR2 from the germline V gene are MNHEY and SMNVEV (reference sequence). The CDR3 loop spans 15 amino acids. V gave up 5 bases and J gave up 1 base, with 12 bases separating them. The CDR3 DNA follows: TGTGCCAGCAGTGACCGGGACAATTCCTACAATGAGCAGTTCTTC. It encodes CASSDRDNSYNEQFF.

The sample holds a few counts of this clonotype. This chain connects TRBV4-3 to TRBJ1-2; D might be TRBD1 (6 bases). The V end was cut by 1 base, the J end by 5 bases, with 11 bases between. The V gene's germline CDR1 is LGHNA and CDR2 YSLEER. The CDR3 runs to 14 residues. The CDR3 DNA reads as TGCGCCAGCAGCCAAGTAGGGGGTGGTTATGGCTACACCTTC. It is translated as CASSQVGGGYGYTF.

This clonotype has a handful of counts. This chain joins TRBV5-1 and TRBJ1-1; 7 bases are shared with TRBD1. This CDR3 is 12 amino acids long. Looked up from germline, CDR1 is SGHRS and CDR2 is YFSETQ. Unmatched junction bases numbered 1, after V lost 2 bases and J lost 6 bases. The CDR3 sequence is CASSLTGAEAFF. The CDR3 nucleotides are TGCGCCAGCAGCTTAACAGGGGCTGAAGCTTTCTTT.

The J gene is TRBJ2-2, the V gene TRBV5-6; D gene unclear. Trimming stripped 1 base from V and 3 bases from J, with 7 bases between. The CDR3 has 14 amino acids. CDR1 is SGHDT and CDR2 is YYEEEE in the germline V gene. CDR3 amino acids: CASSLFLDTGELFF. In nucleotides, the CDR3 is TGTGCCAGCAGCTTGTTCCTGGACACCGGGGAGCTGTTTTTT.

This clonotype was detected a few times. This rearrangement joins TRBV20-1 to TRBJ2-5, with D perhaps being TRBD1 or TRBD2 (5 bases each). V lost 6 bases and J lost 1, with 18 bases in between. Germline CDR1 DFQATT, CDR2 SNEGSKA (reference sequence). The CDR3 has 15 amino acids. The CDR3 sequence is CSAGREVGTQETQYF. The CDR3 DNA follows: TGCAGTGCCGGCCGAGAAGTGGGGACCCAAGAGACCCAGTACTTC.

This chain connects TRBV6-6 to TRBJ2-5, with D hard to call. Trimming removed 6 bases from V and 2 bases from J, with 13 bases in between. The length of the CDR3 is 14 residues. Germline CDR1 reads MNHNY; CDR2 reads SVGAGI (reference sequence). DNA for the CDR3: TGTGCCAGCAGACCCGAGTATCTTCAAGAGACCCAGTACTTC. This gives the protein CASRPEYLQETQYF.

The rearrangement links TRBV19 to TRBJ1-5; no clear D gene. Trimming took 6 bases from V and 4 from J, leaving 13 bases between them. The germline CDR1 and CDR2 sequences are LNHDA and SQIVND (reference sequence). CDR3 length: 14 residues. CDR3 amino acids: CASSDLMENQPQHF. CDR3 in DNA: TGTGCCAGTAGCGACCTAATGGAAAATCAGCCCCAGCATTTT.

This clonotype came up a few times. The chain couples TRBV5-4 to TRBJ2-1, with TRBD2 matching 9 bases. J lost 4 bases, V lost 1 base, and 6 bases had no gene match. Germline values: CDR1 SGHNT, CDR2 YYREEE (reference sequence). CDR3 length equals 16 residues. CDR3 sequence reads: CASSLPRLADYNEQFF. In DNA, the CDR3 is TGTGCCAGCAGCTTGCCCAGACTAGCGGATTACAATGAGCAGTTCTTC. Looking up the rest from reference TRBV5-4 and TRBJ2-1 gives the full variable domain: ETGVTQSPTHLIKTRGQQVTLRCSSQSGHNTVSWYQQALGQGPQFIFQYYREEENGRGNFPPRFSGLQFPNYSSELNVNALELDDSALYLCASSLPRLADYNEQFFGPGTRLTVL.

This clonotype has ten or more counts. V and J are TRBV6-6 and TRBJ1-5, with D uncertain. Looked up from germline, CDR1 is MNHNY and CDR2 is SVGAGI (reference sequence). This CDR3 region has 15 residues. V was trimmed by 6 bases and J by 0 bases, leaving 12 bases between them. The CDR3 DNA sequence: TGTGCCAGCAGCCTCCGACCGGATAGCAATCAGCCCCAGCATTTT. This translates into CASSLRPDSNQPQHF.

The chain uses TRBV12-5 and TRBJ2-5; D is unresolved. Germline V lookup: CDR1 LGHNT, CDR2 FRNRAP. This CDR3 is built from 12 residues. Trimming shortened V by 0 bases and J by 5 bases, and 4 bases separated the two germline ends. Here the CDR3 DNA reads TGTGCTAGTGGTTTGGTACAGGAGACCCAGTACTTC. Translation gives CASGLVQETQYF. Looking up the rest from reference TRBV12-5 and TRBJ2-5 gives the full variable domain: DARVTQTPRHKVTEMGQEVTMRCQPILGHNTVFWYRQTMMQGLELLAYFRNRAPLDDSGMPKDRFSAEMPDATLATLKIQPSEPRDSAVYFCASGLVQETQYFGPGTRLLVL.

Here the CDR3 reads CASSYMAANYGYTF. The CDR3 DNA sequence: TGTGCCAGCAGTTACATGGCAGCAAACTATGGCTACACCTTC. This chain links TRBV6-5 with TRBJ1-2; D remains unclear. CDR1 is MNHEY, CDR2 SVGAGI, per germline. Trimming stripped 2 bases from V and 2 bases from J, with 9 bases between. The CDR3 extends over 14 amino acids.

This clonotype appeared many times. The rearrangement joins TRBV7-6 to TRBJ2-2, with D uncertain. Germline CDR1 is SGHVS and CDR2 is FNYEAQ. This CDR3 has 14 amino acids. V was clipped by 2 bases and J by 0 bases, with 4 bases between them. This chain's CDR3 is CASSLLANTGELFF. CDR3 DNA: TGTGCCAGCAGCTTACTTGCGAACACCGGGGAGCTGTTTTTT. Together with reference TRBV7-6 and TRBJ2-2, the CDR3 gives the full variable domain: GAGVSQSPRYKVTKRGQDVALRCDPISGHVSLYWYRQALGQGPEFLTYFNYEAQQDKSGLPNDRFSAERPEGSISTLTIQRTEQRDSAMYRCASSLLANTGELFFGEGSRLTVL.

This rearrangement joins TRBV5-6 to TRBJ1-6, with a weak D call TRBD1 (5 bases). Deletions cut 0 bases from V and 0 bases from J, with 13 bases between. The length of the CDR3 is 18 residues. Germline values: CDR1 SGHDT, CDR2 YYEEEE. The CDR3 loop is CASSLAAGPSSYNSPLHF. The CDR3 DNA follows: TGTGCCAGCAGCTTGGCCGCAGGGCCCAGCTCCTATAATTCACCCCTCCACTTT.

This clonotype was counted a few times. This sequence joins TRBV20-1 and TRBJ2-3; tentatively, D is TRBD1 (6 bases). The CDR3 runs to 16 residues. Trimming left V 0 bases short and J 1 base short, with 14 bases between. Germline values: CDR1 DFQATT, CDR2 SNEGSKA (reference sequence). CDR3 nucleotides: TGCAGTGCTAGAGATCCAGGACAGTCCCGCACAGATACGCAGTATTTT. It translates to CSARDPGQSRTDTQYF.

This clonotype was counted a few times. The chain couples TRBV7-9 to TRBJ1-5, with D possibly matching TRBD1 (6 bases). Trimming removed 2 bases at V and 6 bases at J, with 14 bases between. This CDR3 comprises 15 residues. In germline, CDR1 is SEHNR, CDR2 FQNEAQ (reference sequence). This CDR3 is CASSLWGGAGQPQHF. In DNA, the CDR3 is TGTGCCAGCAGCTTATGGGGGGGGGCAGGTCAGCCCCAGCATTTT.